A selection of T cell receptor beta chains follows, all from one sample in a study of blood T cell repertoires in COVID-19. Using immunoSEQ multiplex PCR, the repertoire was profiled, and TCRdb retains in-frame clones only, with some absent. The sample contains 200,000 to 250,000 clones, approximately 90% of which appear only once. The sample taken for sequencing was PBMCs or T cells enriched from blood (not recorded which). These receptors originate from a man younger than 35 with acute COVID-19. The CDR3 runs from the conserved cysteine through the conserved F or W. The order of the fields is clone size, J gene, V gene, D gene, CDR3 protein, CDR3 DNA. The D gene is left open where the match is weak. Clone size is stated in some rows and not others, as once, few, many or a class when expanded.

clone size: .; J gene: TRBJ1-1; V gene: TRBV5-5; D gene: .; CDR3 protein: CASSPRPRRDTEAFF; CDR3 DNA: TGTGCCAGCAGCCCCCGACCGAGGCGCGACACTGAAGCTTTCTTT
clone size: .; J gene: TRBJ2-2; V gene: TRBV27; D gene: TRBD2; CDR3 protein: CASSLTSGRVFNTGELFF; CDR3 DNA: TGTGCCAGCAGTCTAACTAGCGGGAGGGTATTCAACACCGGGGAGCTGTTTTTT
clone size: .; J gene: TRBJ1-2; V gene: TRBV28; D gene: .; CDR3 protein: CASSPGVNYGYTF; CDR3 DNA: TGTGCCAGCAGCCCGGGAGTTAACTATGGCTACACCTTC
clone size: .; J gene: TRBJ2-2; V gene: TRBV5-8; D gene: .; CDR3 protein: CASSFRGGNTGELFF; CDR3 DNA: TGTGCCAGCAGCTTTCGGGGAGGGAACACCGGGGAGCTGTTTTTT
clone size: .; J gene: TRBJ2-1; V gene: TRBV29-1; D gene: .; CDR3 protein: CSAVKYLDEQFF; CDR3 DNA: TGCAGCGCTGTTAAGTACTTGGATGAGCAGTTCTTC
clone size: .; J gene: TRBJ1-2; V gene: TRBV9; D gene: TRBD1; CDR3 protein: CASSETGDFVYGYTF; CDR3 DNA: TGTGCCAGCAGTGAGACAGGGGATTTCGTCTATGGCTACACCTTC
clone size: .; J gene: TRBJ1-5; V gene: TRBV19; D gene: TRBD1; CDR3 protein: CASSPGQKQPQHF; CDR3 DNA: TGTGCCAGTAGTCCGGGACAGAAGCAGCCCCAGCATTTT
clone size: .; J gene: TRBJ2-1; V gene: TRBV6-6; D gene: TRBD2; CDR3 protein: CASSLAGRHEQFF; CDR3 DNA: TGTGCCAGCAGCCTAGCGGGACGCCATGAGCAGTTCTTC
clone size: .; J gene: TRBJ2-3; V gene: TRBV10-3; D gene: .; CDR3 protein: CAISESTDTQYF; CDR3 DNA: TGTGCCATCAGTGAAAGCACGGATACGCAGTATTTT
clone size: .; J gene: TRBJ1-1; V gene: TRBV27; D gene: .; CDR3 protein: CASSLLSVNTEAFF; CDR3 DNA: TGTGCCAGCAGTTTATTATCGGTAAACACTGAAGCTTTCTTT
clone size: .; J gene: TRBJ2-3; V gene: TRBV11-2; D gene: TRBD1; CDR3 protein: CASRLRDSNTDTQYF; CDR3 DNA: TGTGCCAGCAGGCTCCGGGACAGTAACACAGATACGCAGTATTTT
clone size: .; J gene: TRBJ2-7; V gene: TRBV7-9; D gene: .; CDR3 protein: CASSLIRAAHEQYF; CDR3 DNA: TGTGCCAGCAGCTTAATCAGGGCAGCCCACGAGCAGTACTTC
clone size: .; J gene: TRBJ2-7; V gene: TRBV25-1; D gene: TRBD1; CDR3 protein: CASSEYGQGARYEQYF; CDR3 DNA: TGTGCCAGCAGTGAATACGGGCAGGGGGCCAGATACGAGCAGTACTTC
clone size: once; J gene: TRBJ2-7; V gene: TRBV11-2; D gene: .; CDR3 protein: CASSFQRIGYEQYF; CDR3 DNA: TGTGCCAGCAGCTTTCAGCGTATTGGATACGAGCAGTACTTC
clone size: .; J gene: TRBJ2-7; V gene: TRBV9; D gene: TRBD2; CDR3 protein: CASSVGGRVDEQYF; CDR3 DNA: TGTGCCAGCAGCGTAGGCGGGAGGGTCGACGAGCAGTACTTC
clone size: .; J gene: TRBJ2-1; V gene: TRBV6-4; D gene: .; CDR3 protein: CASSEAPKRASENEQFF; CDR3 DNA: TGTGCCAGCAGTGAAGCCCCGAAAAGGGCTAGCGAGAATGAGCAGTTCTTC
clone size: .; J gene: TRBJ2-7; V gene: TRBV7-2; D gene: TRBD1; CDR3 protein: CASSLIGTGTVEQYF; CDR3 DNA: TGTGCCAGCAGCTTAATCGGGACAGGGACGGTGGAGCAGTACTTC
clone size: .; J gene: TRBJ2-7; V gene: TRBV5-4; D gene: TRBD1; CDR3 protein: CASSLDRVYEQYF; CDR3 DNA: TGTGCCAGCAGCCTCGACAGGGTTTACGAGCAGTACTTC
clone size: .; J gene: TRBJ2-7; V gene: TRBV28; D gene: .; CDR3 protein: CASSSGTAHSYEQYF; CDR3 DNA: TGTGCCAGCAGTTCCGGGACTGCTCACTCCTACGAGCAGTACTTC
clone size: .; J gene: TRBJ2-7; V gene: TRBV27; D gene: TRBD1; CDR3 protein: CASSLGQGHEQYF; CDR3 DNA: TGTGCCAGCAGTTTGGGACAGGGCCACGAGCAGTACTTC
clone size: .; J gene: TRBJ1-1; V gene: TRBV28; D gene: .; CDR3 protein: CASSHRVRNTEAFF; CDR3 DNA: TGTGCCAGCAGCCACAGGGTGCGGAACACTGAAGCTTTCTTT
clone size: .; J gene: TRBJ2-7; V gene: TRBV5-1; D gene: .; CDR3 protein: CASSARDFTYEQYF; CDR3 DNA: TGCGCCAGCAGCGCGCGGGACTTTACCTACGAGCAGTACTTC
clone size: .; J gene: TRBJ1-2; V gene: TRBV9; D gene: TRBD1; CDR3 protein: CASSAGTGFNYGYTF; CDR3 DNA: TGTGCCAGCAGTGCCGGGACAGGGTTTAACTATGGCTACACCTTC
clone size: .; J gene: TRBJ1-2; V gene: TRBV11-2; D gene: .; CDR3 protein: CASSLDGRGSTF; CDR3 DNA: TGTGCCAGCAGCTTAGATGGCAGGGGTAGCACCTTC
clone size: .; J gene: TRBJ2-3; V gene: TRBV5-1; D gene: .; CDR3 protein: CASSSSGPDTQYF; CDR3 DNA: TGCGCCAGCAGCTCGTCGGGTCCAGATACGCAGTATTTT
clone size: .; J gene: TRBJ1-6; V gene: TRBV11-2; D gene: .; CDR3 protein: CASSSGRVNTPLHF; CDR3 DNA: TGTGCCAGCAGCTCGGGCAGGGTGAATACACCCCTCCACTTT
clone size: .; J gene: TRBJ2-3; V gene: TRBV7-6; D gene: TRBD2; CDR3 protein: CASSLGLVTDTQYF; CDR3 DNA: TGTGCCAGCAGCTTGGGACTAGTCACAGATACGCAGTATTTT
clone size: once; J gene: TRBJ2-1; V gene: TRBV2; D gene: .; CDR3 protein: CASLRRDEQFF; CDR3 DNA: TGTGCCAGCCTCAGACGGGATGAGCAGTTCTTC
clone size: .; J gene: TRBJ2-5; V gene: TRBV19; D gene: TRBD1; CDR3 protein: CASSIGAWDSSKETQYF; CDR3 DNA: TGTGCCAGTAGTATAGGCGCTTGGGACAGCTCAAAAGAGACCCAGTACTTC
clone size: .; J gene: TRBJ2-5; V gene: TRBV11-2; D gene: TRBD1; CDR3 protein: CASSLYTGGVQETQYF; CDR3 DNA: TGTGCCAGCAGCTTATACACAGGGGGAGTCCAAGAGACCCAGTACTTC
clone size: .; J gene: TRBJ2-2; V gene: TRBV28; D gene: TRBD2; CDR3 protein: CASSFFSGRTGELFF; CDR3 DNA: TGTGCCAGCAGTTTTTTTAGCGGGAGAACCGGGGAGCTGTTTTTT
clone size: .; J gene: TRBJ2-5; V gene: TRBV9; D gene: .; CDR3 protein: CASSVAGQYQETQYF; CDR3 DNA: TGTGCCAGCAGCGTAGCAGGGCAGTACCAAGAGACCCAGTACTTC
clone size: .; J gene: TRBJ2-1; V gene: TRBV7-6; D gene: TRBD2; CDR3 protein: CASSPKTSDPEQFF; CDR3 DNA: TGTGCCAGCAGCCCTAAAACTAGCGACCCTGAGCAGTTCTTC
clone size: .; J gene: TRBJ1-1; V gene: TRBV6-1; D gene: .; CDR3 protein: CASSEAEGTGAFF; CDR3 DNA: TGTGCCAGCAGTGAAGCGGAGGGGACGGGAGCTTTCTTT
clone size: .; J gene: TRBJ1-2; V gene: TRBV4-2; D gene: TRBD1; CDR3 protein: CASSHRQGAENGYTF; CDR3 DNA: TGTGCCAGCAGCCACCGACAGGGGGCAGAGAATGGCTACACCTTC
clone size: .; J gene: TRBJ1-5; V gene: TRBV2; D gene: TRBD1; CDR3 protein: CASSKGQGAYLGNQPQHF; CDR3 DNA: TGTGCCAGCTCAAAGGGACAGGGGGCATATTTAGGCAATCAGCCCCAGCATTTT
clone size: .; J gene: TRBJ2-5; V gene: TRBV3-1/TRBV3-2; D gene: .; CDR3 protein: CASSQEGGEQGLPYQETQYF; CDR3 DNA: TGTGCCAGCAGCCAAGAGGGAGGCGAGCAGGGATTACCGTACCAAGAGACCCAGTACTTC
clone size: .; J gene: TRBJ2-2; V gene: TRBV24-1; D gene: .; CDR3 protein: CATSDPTRNTGELFF; CDR3 DNA: TGTGCCACCAGTGACCCTACGAGGAACACCGGGGAGCTGTTTTTT
clone size: .; J gene: TRBJ1-1; V gene: TRBV25-1; D gene: TRBD1; CDR3 protein: CASTGTVGTEAFF; CDR3 DNA: TGTGCCAGTACCGGGACAGTGGGCACTGAAGCTTTCTTT
clone size: .; J gene: TRBJ2-5; V gene: TRBV7-8; D gene: TRBD2; CDR3 protein: CASSTTSGRARETQYF; CDR3 DNA: TGTGCCAGCAGCACTACTAGCGGGAGGGCCCGGGAGACCCAGTACTTC
clone size: .; J gene: TRBJ2-7; V gene: TRBV28; D gene: TRBD2; CDR3 protein: CASSPATSGFYEQYF; CDR3 DNA: TGTGCCAGCAGTCCAGCGACTAGCGGATTCTACGAGCAGTACTTC
clone size: .; J gene: TRBJ2-3; V gene: TRBV28; D gene: TRBD1; CDR3 protein: CASSLGTGHTDTQYF; CDR3 DNA: TGTGCCAGCAGTTTAGGGACAGGGCACACAGATACGCAGTATTTT
clone size: few; J gene: TRBJ1-4; V gene: TRBV5-6; D gene: .; CDR3 protein: CASSLEGQATNEKLFF; CDR3 DNA: TGTGCCAGCAGCTTGGAGGGGCAAGCAACTAATGAAAAACTGTTTTTT
clone size: .; J gene: TRBJ2-1; V gene: TRBV4-1; D gene: TRBD2; CDR3 protein: CASSTSAGEGHNEQFF; CDR3 DNA: TGCGCCAGCAGCACCTCCGCGGGAGAGGGCCACAATGAGCAGTTCTTC
clone size: .; J gene: TRBJ2-7; V gene: TRBV4-2; D gene: .; CDR3 protein: CASSQDRTGPPYEQYF; CDR3 DNA: TGTGCCAGCAGCCAAGATAGAACAGGGCCTCCCTACGAGCAGTACTTC
clone size: .; J gene: TRBJ1-1; V gene: TRBV13; D gene: TRBD1; CDR3 protein: CASSAGTGREAFF; CDR3 DNA: TGTGCCAGCAGCGCCGGGACAGGGCGAGAAGCTTTCTTT
clone size: .; J gene: TRBJ1-1; V gene: TRBV11-3; D gene: TRBD1; CDR3 protein: CASSPAATGGGTEAFF; CDR3 DNA: TGTGCCAGCAGCCCCGCCGCGACAGGGGGCGGCACTGAAGCTTTCTTT
clone size: .; J gene: TRBJ2-7; V gene: TRBV6-5; D gene: TRBD2; CDR3 protein: CASSTSGSSYEQYF; CDR3 DNA: TGTGCCAGCAGTACTAGCGGGAGTTCCTACGAGCAGTACTTC
clone size: .; J gene: TRBJ2-7; V gene: TRBV24-1; D gene: TRBD1; CDR3 protein: CATSDSRQGVGEQYF; CDR3 DNA: TGTGCCACCAGTGATTCAAGACAGGGGGTGGGCGAGCAGTACTTC
clone size: .; J gene: TRBJ1-2; V gene: TRBV2; D gene: TRBD1; CDR3 protein: CASSGDRGSFSNGYTF; CDR3 DNA: TGTGCCAGCAGTGGGGACAGGGGGAGTTTTTCGAACGGCTACACCTTC
clone size: .; J gene: TRBJ1-2; V gene: TRBV6-2/TRBV6-3; D gene: .; CDR3 protein: CASSYAGRLEGYTF; CDR3 DNA: TGTGCCAGCAGTTATGCCGGGAGACTCGAGGGCTACACCTTC
clone size: once; J gene: TRBJ2-6; V gene: TRBV18; D gene: TRBD1; CDR3 protein: CASSLTGGFSSGANVLTF; CDR3 DNA: TGTGCCAGCTCCTTAACAGGGGGCTTTTCCTCTGGGGCCAACGTCCTGACTTTC
clone size: .; J gene: TRBJ2-7; V gene: TRBV2; D gene: TRBD1; CDR3 protein: CASRTGMSDEQYF; CDR3 DNA: TGTGCCAGCAGGACAGGGATGTCCGACGAGCAGTACTTC
clone size: once; J gene: TRBJ2-7; V gene: TRBV11-2; D gene: TRBD2; CDR3 protein: CASSLTSGTRLEQYF; CDR3 DNA: TGTGCCAGCAGCTTAACTAGCGGGACCCGGCTCGAGCAGTACTTC
clone size: .; J gene: TRBJ1-2; V gene: TRBV29-1; D gene: TRBD1; CDR3 protein: CSVEGQGVYGYTF; CDR3 DNA: TGCAGCGTTGAGGGACAGGGCGTCTATGGCTACACCTTC
clone size: once; J gene: TRBJ2-5; V gene: TRBV7-2; D gene: TRBD1; CDR3 protein: CASSSRTGEGETQYF; CDR3 DNA: TGTGCCAGCAGCTCACGGACAGGGGAGGGCGAGACCCAGTACTTC
clone size: .; J gene: TRBJ2-1; V gene: TRBV4-1; D gene: TRBD1; CDR3 protein: CASSQERGQGKNEQFF; CDR3 DNA: TGCGCCAGCAGCCAAGAGCGGGGACAGGGGAAGAATGAGCAGTTCTTC
clone size: .; J gene: TRBJ2-3; V gene: TRBV24-1; D gene: TRBD1; CDR3 protein: CATSDFNRGGTDTQYF; CDR3 DNA: TGTGCCACCAGTGATTTCAACAGGGGGGGCACAGATACGCAGTATTTT
clone size: .; J gene: TRBJ2-5; V gene: TRBV29-1; D gene: .; CDR3 protein: CSAAWWGQQETQYF; CDR3 DNA: TGCAGCGCCGCGTGGTGGGGGCAGCAAGAGACCCAGTACTTC